Presented here are 9 T cell receptor beta chains from one specimen sequenced in a study of siplizumab effects on memory and regulatory T cells. Assay: immunoSEQ multiplex PCR; the TCRdb copy retains only in-frame clones and omits some. The table lists some 88,000 clones, over 80% of them singletons. Sequences were obtained from CD4+ T cells sorted from blood. The receptor set was obtained from a human donor in good health.

This sequence joins TRBV27 and TRBJ1-5, with a tentative D call TRBD1 (5 bases). CDR3 length equals 15 residues. Germline V gene sequence: CDR1 MNHEY, CDR2 SMNVEV (reference sequence). V gave up 2 bases and J gave up 1 base, with 9 bases separating them. The chain's CDR3 is CASSLGGRSNQPQHF. Written as DNA, the CDR3 is TGTGCCAGCAGTTTAGGGGGACGGAGCAATCAGCCCCAGCATTTT.

The chain joins TRBV29-1 to TRBJ1-3; tentatively, D is TRBD1 (5 bases). Trimming left V 7 bases short and J 0 bases short, with 19 bases between. Germline CDR1 and CDR2: SQVTM and ANQGSEA. This CDR3 region has 16 residues. The CDR3 reads CSAQTGTASSGNTIYF. In nucleotides, the CDR3 is TGCAGCGCCCAAACCGGGACGGCAAGCTCTGGAAACACCATATATTTT. Filled out from reference TRBV29-1 and TRBJ1-3, the complete variable domain reads SAVISQKPSRDICQRGTSLTIQCQVDSQVTMMFWYRQQPGQSLTLIATANQGSEATYESGFVIDKFPISRPNLTFSTLTVSNMSPEDSSIYLCSAQTGTASSGNTIYFGEGSWLTVV.

V and J are TRBV28 and TRBJ1-2, with TRBD1 identical over 7 bases. Germline lookup yields CDR1 MDHEN and CDR2 SYDVKM. With V trimmed by 6 bases and J by 6 bases, 13 bases remained unmatched. The CDR3 length is 15 residues. The CDR3 loop reads CASRAPGTAWNGYTF. CDR3 in DNA: TGTGCCAGCAGAGCCCCCGGGACAGCGTGGAATGGCTACACCTTC.

This clone was observed a single time. The rearrangement links TRBV4-2 to TRBJ2-7, with TRBD2 identical over 7 bases. This CDR3 comprises 15 residues. V shed 2 bases and J 5 bases; nucleotides not matched to a gene: 9. CDR1 is LGHNA, CDR2 YNFKEQ, per germline. CDR3 residues: CASSQTTSGIHEQYF. DNA for the CDR3: TGTGCCAGCAGCCAAACGACAAGCGGGATCCACGAGCAGTACTTC.

The chain uses TRBV7-3 and TRBJ1-2; D unclear. The V gene's germline CDR1 is SGHTA and CDR2 FQGTGA. The CDR3 contains 12 residues. Deletions cut 5 bases from V and 4 bases from J, with 8 bases between. The CDR3 nucleotides read TGTGCCAGCAGCCCGACCGTCTATGGCTACACCTTC. Translation gives CASSPTVYGYTF. Based on the CDR3 plus reference TRBV7-3 and TRBJ1-2, the full variable domain is GAGVSQTPSNKVTEKGKYVELRCDPISGHTALYWYRQSLGQGPEFLIYFQGTGAADDSGLPNDRFFAVRPEGSVSTLKIQRTERGDSAVYLCASSPTVYGYTFGSGTRLTVV.

The chain uses TRBV4-3 and TRBJ2-3; 15 bases align to TRBD2. The CDR3 totals 17 residues. The ends lost 3 bases at V and 8 bases at J; junction bases unmatched: 9. The germline CDR1 and CDR2 sequences are LGHNA and YSLEER. CDR3 sequence (DNA): TGCGCCAGCAGCCATGGACTAGCGGGAGGGCCGGTTCCTACGCAGTATTTT. This encodes CASSHGLAGGPVPTQYF.

V gene TRBV7-2 combines with J gene TRBJ2-7; 8 bases match TRBD2. The ends lost 3 bases at V and 2 bases at J; junction bases unmatched: 6. CDR1 and CDR2 from the germline V gene are SGHTA and FQGNSA. The CDR3 consists of 15 residues. The CDR3 sequence is CASSLTGTRAYEQYF. CDR3 coding DNA: TGTGCCAGCAGCTTGACCGGGACTAGAGCCTACGAGCAGTACTTC.

The chain uses TRBV11-2 and TRBJ1-1; D unresolved. The CDR3 spans 13 residues. V lost 5 bases and J 0 bases, leaving 7 bases between the germline ends. Looked up from germline, CDR1 is SGHAT and CDR2 is FQNNGV. The CDR3 reads CASSAEVNTEAFF. For the CDR3, the DNA is TGTGCCAGCAGCGCCGAGGTGAACACTGAAGCTTTCTTT.

This chain links TRBV7-2 with TRBJ2-5; 10 bases match TRBD1. Germline V CDR1 and CDR2: SGHTA, FQGNSA. This CDR3 contains 15 residues. The V and J ends lost 4 bases and 5 bases, in that order; junction bases with no gene match: 7. The CDR3 DNA is TGTGCCAGCAGCTCCGGGACAGGGGCCCAGGAGACCCAGTACTTC. Translating it yields CASSSGTGAQETQYF.